The 7 T cell receptor beta chains given below trace back to one sample, sequenced in a study of blood T cell repertoires in COVID-19. Using immunoSEQ multiplex PCR, the repertoire was profiled, and TCRdb retains in-frame clones only, with some absent. The sample has 140,000 to 150,000 clones; 88% are singletons. Material for sequencing was peripheral blood. Receptors were obtained from a woman in her forties or fifties with acute or convalescent COVID-19.

The J gene is TRBJ1-2, the V gene TRBV6-5; D perhaps matches TRBD1 (5 bases). Germline V CDR1 and CDR2: MNHEY, SVGAGI. There are 12 residues in the CDR3. The V and J ends lost 10 bases and 8 bases respectively, with 17 bases between them. The CDR3 DNA follows: TGTGCCACCGGGCAGGGAACGAAAGGCTACACCTTC. Encoded protein: CATGQGTKGYTF.

The V call is TRBV29-1, the J call TRBJ1-1; TRBD1 is a possible D gene (5 bases). V was cut by 1 base and J by 7 bases, with 10 bases left in between. The germline CDR1 and CDR2 sequences are SQVTM and ANQGSEA. This CDR3 is 12 amino acids long. The CDR3 spells CSVEVWTSEAFF. In DNA form, the CDR3 reads TGCAGCGTTGAAGTATGGACAAGTGAAGCTTTCTTT.

V gene TRBV30 combines with J gene TRBJ1-2; D is unresolved. There are 14 residues in the CDR3. V shed 4 bases and J shed 2 bases, with 14 bases lying between them. Germline CDR1 GTSNPN, CDR2 SVGIG (reference sequence). Here the CDR3 DNA reads TGTGCCTGGACCCAGCGGTGGAAGAACTATGGCTACACCTTC. This encodes CAWTQRWKNYGYTF.

The chain employs TRBV9 and TRBJ1-1; D is ambiguous. V lost 0 bases to trimming and J lost 3 bases, with 9 bases between them. This CDR3 has 14 amino acids. The V gene's germline CDR1 is SGDLS and CDR2 YYNGEE. The CDR3 protein is CASSVVEVDTEAFF. CDR3 bases: TGTGCCAGCAGCGTAGTTGAGGTGGACACTGAAGCTTTCTTT.

The chain combines TRBV7-9 with TRBJ1-2, with D perhaps TRBD1 (6 bases). Trimming removed 1 base from V and 5 bases from J, with 14 bases in between. The CDR3 is 15 amino acids. The V gene's germline CDR1 is SEHNR and CDR2 FQNEAQ (reference sequence). In nucleotides, the CDR3 is TGTGCCAGCAGCTTAGAATTAGGGACAAGTTATGGCTACACCTTC. Translated, it gives CASSLELGTSYGYTF.

A few counts support this clone. This chain uses TRBV30 with TRBJ1-4; 10 nucleotides match TRBD1. This CDR3 region has 14 residues. Losses at the gene ends were 3 bases for V and 8 bases for J; bases not matched to a gene: 6. Germline V gene lookup returns CDR1 GTSNPN and CDR2 SVGIG (reference sequence). Here the CDR3 reads CAWSRTGGYEKLFF. CDR3 DNA: TGTGCCTGGAGCCGGACAGGGGGATACGAAAAACTGTTTTTT. The full variable domain, completed using reference TRBV30 and TRBJ1-4, is SQTIHQWPATLVQPVGSPLSLECTVEGTSNPNLYWYRQAAGRGLQLLFYSVGIGQISSEVPQNLSASRPQDRQFILSSKKLLLSDSGFYLCAWSRTGGYEKLFFGSGTQLSVL.

V gene TRBV9 combines with J gene TRBJ2-1; 7 positions match TRBD1. Germline CDR1 and CDR2: SGDLS and YYNGEE. The V and J ends lost 3 bases and 3 bases, in that order; junction bases with no gene match: 18. This CDR3 has 19 residues. The CDR3 coding sequence is TGTGCCAGCAGCGGCAGACAGGGTCAAGTTCAGCAGGGCTACAATGAGCAGTTCTTC. This gives the protein CASSGRQGQVQQGYNEQFF. The variable domain in full, with the rest retrieved from reference TRBV9 and TRBJ2-1, is DSGVTQTPKHLITATGQRVTLRCSPRSGDLSVYWYQQSLDQGLQFLIQYYNGEERAKGNILERFSAQQFPDLHSELNLSSLELGDSALYFCASSGRQGQVQQGYNEQFFGPGTRLTVL.